Shown below are 29 T cell receptor beta chains from a single sample sequenced in a study of blood T cell repertoires in COVID-19. Sequenced by immunoSEQ multiplex PCR; TCRdb stores in-frame clones only, minus some. The sample has 35,000 to 50,000 clones, about 88% seen once. The sequenced sample consisted of peripheral blood. These receptors all come from a man aged 65-85 years with active COVID-19.

This sequence joins TRBV5-1 and TRBJ2-1; TRBD1 matches 8 bases. Trimming took 4 bases from V and 9 from J; bases not matched to a gene: 9. CDR1 and CDR2 (germline): SGHRS, YFSETQ. This CDR3 region has 14 residues. CDR3 sequence reads: CASSGQGGRSEQFF. The CDR3 coding sequence is TGCGCCAGCAGCGGACAGGGCGGTAGGAGTGAGCAGTTCTTC. Full variable domain (outside the CDR3, taken from reference TRBV5-1 and TRBJ2-1): KAGVTQTPRYLIKTRGQQVTLSCSPISGHRSVSWYQQTPGQGLQFLFEYFSETQRNKGNFPGRFSGRQFSNSRSEMNVSTLELGDSALYLCASSGQGGRSEQFFGPGTRLTVL.

This clone was detected only a few times. V and J are TRBV6-2 or TRBV6-3 and TRBJ1-6, with TRBD1 matching over 9 bases. The length of the CDR3 is 15 residues. Germline CDR1 MNHEY, CDR2 SVGEGT. With 6 bases clipped from V and 8 bases from J, the junction kept 8 bases outside the gene matches. The CDR3 region is CASSLRTGEYSPLHF. DNA for the CDR3: TGTGCCAGCAGCCTCCGGACAGGGGAGTATTCACCCCTCCACTTT.

The chain has TRBV10-1 and TRBJ1-1; perhaps TRBD1 as D (5 bases). The CDR3 has 14 residues. In germline, CDR1 is WNHNN, CDR2 SYGVQD (reference sequence). V was shortened by 7 bases and J by 0 bases, with 12 bases between the two germline ends. This CDR3 reads CASNRRVMNTEAFF. The CDR3 DNA follows: TGCGCCAGCAACAGGAGAGTGATGAACACTGAAGCTTTCTTT.

The chain couples TRBV14 to TRBJ1-6; 8 positions match TRBD1. The CDR3 length is 17 residues. J gave up 7 bases and V 3 bases, and 11 bases lay outside the gene matches. Per the germline V gene, CDR1 is SGHDN and CDR2 is FVKESK. CDR3 region: CASSQDLRGRRNSPLHF. CDR3 nucleotide sequence: TGTGCCAGCAGCCAGGACCTCAGGGGGCGGAGGAATTCACCCCTCCACTTT.

The chain combines TRBV28 with TRBJ1-2, with 8 bases identical to TRBD1. The CDR3 has 14 residues. From germline, CDR1 is MDHEN and CDR2 SYDVKM. With 6 bases clipped from V and 7 bases from J, the junction kept 10 bases outside the gene matches. The CDR3 sequence: CASSPGQGGGGYTF. Here the CDR3 DNA reads TGTGCCAGCAGCCCCGGACAGGGTGGCGGTGGCTACACCTTC.

The chain uses TRBV7-2 and TRBJ1-1; 9 bases fit TRBD1. With 4 bases clipped from V and 6 bases from J, the junction kept 3 bases outside the gene matches. The CDR3 spans 13 residues. Germline-derived CDR1 and CDR2 are SGHTA and FQGNSA. CDR3 sequence (DNA): TGTGCCAGCAGCTCCGACAGGGGGGCTGAAGCTTTCTTT. Amino acids: CASSSDRGAEAFF.

The V call is TRBV9, the J call TRBJ2-5; D is perhaps TRBD2 (5 bases). This CDR3 region has 14 residues. Deletions cut 0 bases from V and 3 bases from J, with 9 bases between. Germline CDR1 is SGDLS and CDR2 is YYNGEE. CDR3 protein: CASSVGSEEETQYF. The CDR3 DNA reads TGTGCCAGCAGCGTAGGTAGCGAGGAAGAGACCCAGTACTTC.

The V and J genes are TRBV20-1 and TRBJ1-2; possibly TRBD1 for D (5 bases). Germline CDR1 DFQATT, CDR2 SNEGSKA (reference sequence). The V and J ends lost 6 bases and 3 bases respectively, with 8 bases between them. CDR3 length: 11 amino acids. The CDR3 DNA is TGCAGTGCGGGCAGGGACTATGGCTACACCTTC. It yields the protein CSAGRDYGYTF.

This rearrangement joins TRBV18 to TRBJ2-5; 7 bases agree with TRBD2. The germline V gene has CDR1 KGHSH and CDR2 LQKENI. V was clipped by 2 bases and J by 1 base; unmatched bases: 1. The CDR3 has 14 residues. The CDR3 coding sequence is TGTGCCAGCTCACCAGGCGGGAGCCAAGAGACCCAGTACTTC. It codes for CASSPGGSQETQYF.

The chain combines TRBV28 with TRBJ2-3; 7 bases are a match to TRBD2. The germline gives CDR1 MDHEN, CDR2 SYDVKM. The CDR3 length is 15 residues. With V trimmed by 3 bases and J by 3 bases, 6 bases remained unmatched. DNA of the CDR3: TGTGCCAGCAGTTTGGGGGGGATCAGTACAGATACGCAGTATTTT. It specifies CASSLGGISTDTQYF.

This rearrangement joins TRBV5-1 to TRBJ2-5; 7 nucleotides line up with TRBD1. This CDR3 is 14 amino acids long. The germline CDR1 and CDR2 sequences are SGHRS and YFSETQ. Losses at the gene ends were 0 bases for V and 7 bases for J; bases not matched to a gene: 6. Written as DNA, the CDR3 is TGCGCCAGCAGCTTGGGGGACAGCGGCTGGACCCAGTACTTC. The encoded protein is CASSLGDSGWTQYF.

This chain links TRBV24-1 with TRBJ2-3; a possible D gene is TRBD1 (5 bases). From germline, CDR1 is KGHDR and CDR2 SFDVKD. V was clipped by 2 bases and J by 6 bases, with 8 bases between them. This CDR3 has 13 residues. The CDR3, as DNA: TGTGCCACCAGTGATTGGACATCCGATACGCAGTATTTT. Protein product: CATSDWTSDTQYF.

V and J are TRBV5-1 and TRBJ1-6, with D possibly matching TRBD1 (5 bases). The CDR3 has 14 residues. Germline loops: CDR1 SGHRS, CDR2 YFSETQ. V gave up 0 bases and J gave up 9 bases, with 10 bases separating them. In DNA form, the CDR3 reads TGCGCCAGCAGCTTGGGGCAGGGAGGTTCACCCCTCCACTTT. This encodes CASSLGQGGSPLHF.

The V and J genes are TRBV28 and TRBJ2-1; weak D call: TRBD1 (5 bases). Germline V gives CDR1 MDHEN, CDR2 SYDVKM. The CDR3 runs to 16 residues. V shed 3 bases and J shed 3 bases, with 15 bases lying between them. The CDR3 DNA reads TGTGCCAGCAGTTTCCACAGGATGATGATCTACAATGAGCAGTTCTTC. Encoded protein: CASSFHRMMIYNEQFF. Filled out from reference TRBV28 and TRBJ2-1, the complete variable domain reads DVKVTQSSRYLVKRTGEKVFLECVQDMDHENMFWYRQDPGLGLRLIYFSYDVKMKEKGDIPEGYSVSREKKERFSLILESASTNQTSMYLCASSFHRMMIYNEQFFGPGTRLTVL.

The chain joins TRBV7-9 to TRBJ2-7; D is unresolved. CDR3 length: 11 residues. The V gene lost 8 bases and the J gene lost 6 bases, with 11 bases spanning the gap. CDR1 and CDR2 from the germline V gene are SEHNR and FQNEAQ (reference sequence). In DNA form, the CDR3 reads TGTGCCAGCTCCCGGGTGGGCGAGCAGTACTTC. Protein product: CASSRVGEQYF.

The chain has TRBV19 and TRBJ2-1; TRBD2 matches at 11 bases. The CDR3 is 16 amino acids. From germline, CDR1 is LNHDA and CDR2 SQIVND (reference sequence). Losses at the gene ends were 5 bases for V and 5 bases for J; bases not matched to a gene: 8. CDR3 region: CASSDAGTSGDNEQFF. The CDR3 nucleotides are TGTGCCAGTAGTGATGCCGGGACTAGCGGAGACAATGAGCAGTTCTTC.

The chain has TRBV4-3 and TRBJ2-1, with TRBD1 matching 11 bases. The CDR3 consists of 16 residues. The junction had 7 bases not matched to a gene; V was cut back by 1 base and J by 8 bases. Per the germline V gene, CDR1 is LGHNA and CDR2 is YSLEER. The CDR3 coding sequence is TGCGCCAGCAGCCAAGCCAGGACAGGGGGCAGGTATGAGCAGTTCTTC. Translation: CASSQARTGGRYEQFF.

The CDR3 nucleotides read TGTGCCAGTAGTCCTCCCTACAGGATGGCCAAAAACATTCAGTACTTC. Translating gives CASSPPYRMAKNIQYF. The chain uses TRBV19 and TRBJ2-4; perhaps TRBD1 as D (5 bases). The V end was cut by 5 bases, the J end by 1 base, with 15 bases between. This CDR3 spans 16 amino acids. Germline CDR1 and CDR2: LNHDA and SQIVND (reference sequence).

The chain couples TRBV7-2 to TRBJ2-3; weak D call: TRBD1 (6 bases). V was trimmed by 5 bases and J by 6 bases, leaving 18 bases between them. This CDR3 is built from 15 residues. CDR1 is SGHTA, CDR2 FQGNSA, per germline. The CDR3 coding sequence is TGTGCCAGCAGCCCTATGGGGACAAAGGGGGATACGCAGTATTTT. It translates to CASSPMGTKGDTQYF.

The chain joins TRBV19 to TRBJ2-2; perhaps TRBD2 as D (6 bases). Germline V gene lookup returns CDR1 LNHDA and CDR2 SQIVND (reference sequence). The CDR3 spans 17 residues. Trimming removed 2 bases at V and 3 bases at J, with 16 bases between. CDR3 amino acids: CASSIRKASEYTGELFF. The DNA for the CDR3 is TGTGCCAGTAGTATAAGGAAGGCTAGCGAGTACACCGGGGAGCTGTTTTTT.

The chain joins TRBV14 to TRBJ2-1; 8 bases map to TRBD2. The V gene end was trimmed by 3 bases and the J gene end by 5 bases; junction bases not matched to a gene: 6. CDR3 length: 15 amino acids. Germline CDR1 reads SGHDN; CDR2 reads FVKESK. DNA for the CDR3: TGTGCCAGCAGCCATGTTCGGGGGGGGCACAATGAGCAGTTCTTC. Protein: CASSHVRGGHNEQFF. Using reference TRBV14 and TRBJ2-1 for the parts outside the CDR3, the full variable domain is EAGVTQFPSHSVIEKGQTVTLRCDPISGHDNLYWYRRVMGKEIKFLLHFVKESKQDESGMPNNRFLAERTGGTYSTLKVQPAELEDSGVYFCASSHVRGGHNEQFFGPGTRLTVL.

The chain carries TRBV19 and TRBJ1-1; 8 positions match TRBD1. CDR1 is LNHDA and CDR2 is SQIVND in the germline V gene (reference sequence). The CDR3 covers 14 residues. The V and J ends lost 6 bases and 5 bases, in that order; junction bases with no gene match: 8. The chain's CDR3 is CASSRSGGRTEAFF. CDR3 in DNA: TGTGCCAGTAGCCGATCAGGGGGCAGGACTGAAGCTTTCTTT.

The rearrangement links TRBV13 to TRBJ2-7; a possible D gene is TRBD2 (5 bases). The ends were cut back, 0 bases at V and 2 bases at J, with 11 bases in the middle. This CDR3 has 15 amino acids. In germline, CDR1 is PRHDT, CDR2 FYEKMQ (reference sequence). CDR3 in amino acids: CASSLGQRPPYEQYF. The CDR3 coding sequence is TGTGCCAGCAGCTTAGGGCAGCGGCCACCCTACGAGCAGTACTTC. Full variable domain (missing parts from reference TRBV13 and TRBJ2-7): AAGVIQSPRHLIKEKRETATLKCYPIPRHDTVYWYQQGPGQDPQFLISFYEKMQSDKGSIPDRFSAQQFSDYHSELNMSSLELGDSALYFCASSLGQRPPYEQYFGPGTRLTVT.

The V gene is TRBV19, the J gene TRBJ2-5, with TRBD1 identical over 8 bases. After removal of 3 bases from V and 5 bases from J, the junction contained 14 bases not matched to a gene. CDR1 and CDR2 (germline): LNHDA, SQIVND (reference sequence). CDR3 size: 17 residues. DNA for the CDR3: TGTGCCAGTAGTATTTGGCAGGGGGCGCGGGATGAGGAGACCCAGTACTTC. It yields the protein CASSIWQGARDEETQYF.

J is TRBJ1-1 and V is TRBV5-1, with D perhaps matching TRBD1 (5 bases). CDR3 size: 14 residues. The germline CDR1 and CDR2 sequences are SGHRS and YFSETQ. Between the trimmed V and J ends, which lost 1 base and 3 bases, there was a span of 10 bases. The CDR3 is CASSLLPGDTEAFF. In nucleotides, the CDR3 is TGCGCCAGCAGCTTGTTGCCGGGGGACACTGAAGCTTTCTTT.

V is TRBV3-1 (or the pseudogene TRBV3-2) and J is TRBJ1-1, with D perhaps TRBD1 (5 bases). V dropped 3 bases and J dropped 1 base, with 6 bases sitting between them. Germline lookup yields CDR1 LGHDT and CDR2 YNNKEL (reference sequence). This CDR3 has 13 residues. In DNA form, the CDR3 reads TGTGCCAGCAGCCAGGGGCGGAACACTGAAGCTTTCTTT. Residues: CASSQGRNTEAFF.

V is TRBV27 and J is TRBJ1-4; 7 nucleotides match TRBD1. This CDR3 comprises 15 residues. Looked up from germline, CDR1 is MNHEY and CDR2 is SMNVEV (reference sequence). V lost 5 bases to trimming and J lost 4 bases; unmatched junction nucleotides: 7. The CDR3: CASSPRDSLNEKLFF. CDR3 DNA: TGTGCCAGCAGTCCCCGGGACAGCCTTAATGAAAAACTGTTTTTT. Filled out from reference TRBV27 and TRBJ1-4, the complete variable domain reads EAQVTQNPRYLITVTGKKLTVTCSQNMNHEYMSWYRQDPGLGLRQIYYSMNVEVTDKGDVPEGYKVSRKEKRNFPLILESPSPNQTSLYFCASSPRDSLNEKLFFGSGTQLSVL.

This chain joins TRBV3-1 (or the pseudogene TRBV3-2) and TRBJ2-5, with D maybe TRBD2 (6 bases). From germline, CDR1 is LGHDT and CDR2 YNNKEL (reference sequence). Trimming took off 1 base at V and 5 bases at J, with 11 bases between the two ends. This CDR3 spans 14 amino acids. For the CDR3, the DNA is TGTGCCAGCAGCCAAGTCGGGAGAGCGGAGACCCAGTACTTC. Amino acids: CASSQVGRAETQYF.

The CDR3 region is CASSLGGPGAYNEQFF. The CDR3 DNA reads TGTGCCAGCAGCTTAGGCGGGCCAGGGGCCTACAATGAGCAGTTCTTC. V usage is TRBV7-6 and J usage is TRBJ2-1; a possible D gene is TRBD1 (6 bases). The CDR3 is made up of 16 amino acids. From germline, CDR1 is SGHVS and CDR2 FNYEAQ. Between the trimmed V and J ends, which lost 1 base and 2 bases, there was a span of 12 bases.